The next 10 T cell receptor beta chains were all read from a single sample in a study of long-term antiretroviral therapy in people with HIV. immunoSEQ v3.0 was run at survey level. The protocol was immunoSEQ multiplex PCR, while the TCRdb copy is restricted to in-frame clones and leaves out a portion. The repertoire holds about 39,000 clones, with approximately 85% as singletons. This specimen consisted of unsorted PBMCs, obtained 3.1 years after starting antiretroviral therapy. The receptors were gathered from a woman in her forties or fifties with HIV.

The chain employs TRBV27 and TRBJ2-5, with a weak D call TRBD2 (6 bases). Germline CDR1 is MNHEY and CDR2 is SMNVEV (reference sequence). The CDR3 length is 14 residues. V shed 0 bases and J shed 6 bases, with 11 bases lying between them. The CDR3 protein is CASSLSGGRKTQYF. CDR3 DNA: TGTGCCAGCAGTTTATCGGGGGGTAGGAAGACCCAGTACTTC.

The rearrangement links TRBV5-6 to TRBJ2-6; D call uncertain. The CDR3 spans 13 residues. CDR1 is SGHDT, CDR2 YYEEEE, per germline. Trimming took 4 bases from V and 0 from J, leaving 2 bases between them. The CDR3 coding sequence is TGTGCCAGCAGCCTCTCTGGGGCCAACGTCCTGACTTTC. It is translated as CASSLSGANVLTF.

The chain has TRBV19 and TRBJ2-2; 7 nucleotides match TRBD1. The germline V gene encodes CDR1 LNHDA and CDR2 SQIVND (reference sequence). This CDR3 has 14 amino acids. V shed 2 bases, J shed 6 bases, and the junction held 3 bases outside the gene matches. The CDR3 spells CASSISQGAGELFF. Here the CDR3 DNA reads TGTGCCAGTAGTATATCCCAGGGGGCCGGGGAGCTGTTTTTT. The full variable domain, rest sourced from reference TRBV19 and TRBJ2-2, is DGGITQSPKYLFRKEGQNVTLSCEQNLNHDAMYWYRQDPGQGLRLIYYSQIVNDFQKGDIAEGYSVSREKKESFPLTVTSAQKNPTAFYLCASSISQGAGELFFGEGSRLTVL.

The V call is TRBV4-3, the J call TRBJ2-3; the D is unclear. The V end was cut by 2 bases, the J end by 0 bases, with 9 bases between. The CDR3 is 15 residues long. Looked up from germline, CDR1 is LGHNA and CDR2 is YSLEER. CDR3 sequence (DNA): TGCGCCAGCAGCCAAAGGGTCTTTAGCACAGATACGCAGTATTTT. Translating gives CASSQRVFSTDTQYF.

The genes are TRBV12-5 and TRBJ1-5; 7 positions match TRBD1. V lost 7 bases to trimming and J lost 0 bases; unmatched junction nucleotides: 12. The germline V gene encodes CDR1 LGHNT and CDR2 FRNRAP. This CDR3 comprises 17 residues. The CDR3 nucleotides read TGTGCTAGTGCCGACGGGACAGCGGACTATAGCAATCAGCCCCAGCATTTT. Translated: CASADGTADYSNQPQHF. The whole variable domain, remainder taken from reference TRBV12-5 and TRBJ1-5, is DARVTQTPRHKVTEMGQEVTMRCQPILGHNTVFWYRQTMMQGLELLAYFRNRAPLDDSGMPKDRFSAEMPDATLATLKIQPSEPRDSAVYFCASADGTADYSNQPQHFGDGTRLSIL.

CDR3 sequence (DNA): TGTGCCTGGAGTGCAAACCGGGACAGGGACAAACCGCCCCTGTTTTTT. Its protein is CAWSANRDRDKPPLFF. The chain links TRBV30 to TRBJ1-4; 9 bases are shared with TRBD1. The CDR3 covers 16 residues. Losses at the gene ends were 1 base for V and 14 bases for J; bases not matched to a gene: 17. Germline CDR1 is GTSNPN and CDR2 is SVGIG (reference sequence).

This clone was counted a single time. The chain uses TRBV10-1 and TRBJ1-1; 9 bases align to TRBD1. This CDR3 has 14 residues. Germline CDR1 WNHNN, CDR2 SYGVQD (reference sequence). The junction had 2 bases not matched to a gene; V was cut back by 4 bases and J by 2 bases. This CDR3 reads CASSGTGGNTEAFF. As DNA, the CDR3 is TGCGCCAGCAGTGGAACAGGGGGCAACACTGAAGCTTTCTTT.

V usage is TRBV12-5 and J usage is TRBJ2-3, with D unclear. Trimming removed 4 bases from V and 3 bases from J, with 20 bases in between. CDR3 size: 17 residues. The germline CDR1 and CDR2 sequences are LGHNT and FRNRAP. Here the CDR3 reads CASGYGVEMVNTDTQYF. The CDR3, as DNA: TGTGCTAGTGGTTACGGAGTGGAAATGGTGAATACAGATACGCAGTATTTT.

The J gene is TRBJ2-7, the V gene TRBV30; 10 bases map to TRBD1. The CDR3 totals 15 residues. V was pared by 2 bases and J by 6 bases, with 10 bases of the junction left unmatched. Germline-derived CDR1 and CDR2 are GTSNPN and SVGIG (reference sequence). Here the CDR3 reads CAWSFTGTGDSEQYF. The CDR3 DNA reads TGTGCCTGGAGTTTCACCGGGACAGGGGACAGCGAGCAGTACTTC.

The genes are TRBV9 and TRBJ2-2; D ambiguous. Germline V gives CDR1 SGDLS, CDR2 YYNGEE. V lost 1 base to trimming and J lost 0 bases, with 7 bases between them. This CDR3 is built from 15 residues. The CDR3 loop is CASSVLGSNTGELFF. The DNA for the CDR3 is TGTGCCAGCAGCGTATTGGGTTCGAACACCGGGGAGCTGTTTTTT. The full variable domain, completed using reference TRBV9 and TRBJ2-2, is DSGVTQTPKHLITATGQRVTLRCSPRSGDLSVYWYQQSLDQGLQFLIQYYNGEERAKGNILERFSAQQFPDLHSELNLSSLELGDSALYFCASSVLGSNTGELFFGEGSRLTVL.